These T cell receptor beta chains were read from a single sample in a study of cytomegalovirus exposure and HLA in healthy donors. Assay used: immunoSEQ multiplex PCR; TCRdb lists only in-frame clones, some missing. Seen here are roughly 230,000 clones, around nine tenths observed once, and the top ten hold 1.5% to 2%. Sequenced material: PBMCs. Receptors originate from a girl between 2 and 10 years old in good health and CMV-seronegative. CDR3s include the opening cysteine and the closing phenylalanine or tryptophan. A D gene is named only where the DNA matches it firmly. Some rows mark clone size as missing; the rest say once, few, many or name a class of expanded clone.

>TRBV5-4|.|TRBD2|TRBJ2-1
TGTGCCAGCAACGGGCAGCGGGACCGAGAGCAGTTCTTC
CASNGQRDREQFF
>TRBV19|.|.|TRBJ2-2
TGTGCCAGTAGCCGCCTTAGGGAGGTTGCCGGGGAGCTGTTTTTT
CASSRLREVAGELFF
>TRBV18|once|TRBD1|TRBJ2-7
TGTGCCAGCACCCAGGGGGTCTCCTACGAGCAGTACTTC
CASTQGVSYEQYF
>TRBV30|few|.|TRBJ1-2
TGTGCCTGGAGTGTAAATCACGGTGGCTACACCTTC
CAWSVNHGGYTF
>TRBV6-1|.|TRBD1|TRBJ1-1
TGTGCCAGCGGGACAGGGGAGGCCACTGAAGCTTTCTTT
CASGTGEATEAFF
>TRBV6-5|.|TRBD1|TRBJ1-1
TGTGCCAGCAGGGGACAGGGATCAGGGAGCACTGAAGCTTTCTTT
CASRGQGSGSTEAFF
>TRBV6-6|.|.|TRBJ2-3
TGTGCCAGCACCCCCAGAGGGATTCCAGATACGCAGTATTTT
CASTPRGIPDTQYF
>TRBV14|.|.|TRBJ2-1
TGTGCCAGCAGCCTCGGGGGAGGCTCCTACAATGAGCAGTTCTTC
CASSLGGGSYNEQFF
>TRBV5-1|.|.|TRBJ1-4
TGCGCCAGCAGCCGCGGGACGGATAATGAAAAACTGTTTTTT
CASSRGTDNEKLFF
>TRBV4-1|.|TRBD1|TRBJ2-7
TGCGCCAGCAGCCCCACCCGGGACAGGGGACTTTACGAGCAGTACTTC
CASSPTRDRGLYEQYF
>TRBV5-4|.|TRBD2|TRBJ2-2
TGTGCCAGCAGCTCAGGAGCGGGGGGAACAGGGGAGCTGTTTTTT
CASSSGAGGTGELFF
>TRBV19|.|TRBD2|TRBJ2-1
TGTGCCAGTAGTATAGTACTAGCGACCGTACCCTTCTACAATGAGCAGTTCTTC
CASSIVLATVPFYNEQFF
>TRBV6-5|.|.|TRBJ1-1
TGTGCCAGCAGTTTTACGGGGGGCAACAGTGAAGCTTTCTTT
CASSFTGGNSEAFF
>TRBV27|.|TRBD2|TRBJ2-1
TGTGCCAGCATCCTCAGCGGGAGTACCAACAATGAGCAGTTCTTC
CASILSGSTNNEQFF
>TRBV29-1|.|TRBD2|TRBJ2-5
TGCAGCGTTAACGCCAAGGAGCGGGGAGTTGTATTGGAGACCCAGTACTTC
CSVNAKERGVVLETQYF
>TRBV7-6|.|.|TRBJ2-3
TGTGCCAGCAGCATAACTCCCACAGATACGCAGTATTTT
CASSITPTDTQYF
>TRBV9|.|.|TRBJ1-2
TGTGCCAGCAGTGACAGCTTTGAAGGCTACACCTTC
CASSDSFEGYTF
>TRBV6-1|.|TRBD1|TRBJ1-2
TGTGCCAGCAGGTTTGGACAGGGGAGTTATGGCTACACCTTC
CASRFGQGSYGYTF
>TRBV27|once|.|TRBJ2-3
TGTGCCAGCAGCCTGCAGCAGGGTCCGTATACGCAGTATTTT
CASSLQQGPYTQYF
>TRBV7-2|.|TRBD2|TRBJ2-5
TGTGCCAGCAGCCATCCCCGGGGCGGGGGGGCTGAGACCCAGTACTTC
CASSHPRGGGAETQYF
>TRBV15|.|TRBD1|TRBJ1-2
TGTGCCACCAGCGACAGGGGAGACTATGGCTACACCTTC
CATSDRGDYGYTF
>TRBV6-5|.|.|TRBJ1-2
TGTGCCAGCAGTTACTCTGGCAGGGGATACTATGGCTACACCTTC
CASSYSGRGYYGYTF
>TRBV30|.|.|TRBJ2-1
TGTGCCTGGAGTCAATCCGGCCAGGGAATGAGGTTCTTC
CAWSQSGQGMRFF
>TRBV12-5|.|TRBD1|TRBJ1-1
TGTGCTAGTGGTTTGGTAAGGGGGCAGGTGGACACTGAAGCTTTCTTT
CASGLVRGQVDTEAFF
>TRBV19|.|.|TRBJ2-2
TGTGCCAGTAGTAAACAGGGGAACACCGGGGAGCTGTTTTTT
CASSKQGNTGELFF
>TRBV12-1|.|.|TRBJ2-7
TGTGCCAGCAGCTTTAACAGGTTAGGGCCTTACGAGCAGTACTTC
CASSFNRLGPYEQYF
>TRBV4-1|.|TRBD2|TRBJ2-7
TGCGCCAGCAGCCGGACTAGCGGAGCAAGTTACGAGCAGTACTTC
CASSRTSGASYEQYF
>TRBV6-6|.|.|TRBJ2-1
TGTGCCAGCAGGCAAACAGGGTGGTTCGACAATGAGCAGTTCTTC
CASRQTGWFDNEQFF
>TRBV11-2|.|.|TRBJ1-3
TGTGCCAGCAGAAGGACAGAGAGCTCTGGAAACACCATATATTTT
CASRRTESSGNTIYF
>TRBV30|.|.|TRBJ2-3
TGTGCCTGGAGCCCCGGGGTTTACGATACGCAGTATTTT
CAWSPGVYDTQYF
>TRBV5-1|.|TRBD1|TRBJ1-3
TGCGCCAGCAGCTTGAACAGGGGAGACACCATATATTTT
CASSLNRGDTIYF
>TRBV4-2|.|TRBD1|TRBJ2-1
TGTGCCAGCAGCCAAGGGGACAGCAAAGGCAATGAGCAGTTCTTC
CASSQGDSKGNEQFF
>TRBV5-4|.|TRBD1|TRBJ1-2
TGTGCCAGCAGCACGCCTGACAGGGGCGCTAACTATGGCTACACCTTC
CASSTPDRGANYGYTF